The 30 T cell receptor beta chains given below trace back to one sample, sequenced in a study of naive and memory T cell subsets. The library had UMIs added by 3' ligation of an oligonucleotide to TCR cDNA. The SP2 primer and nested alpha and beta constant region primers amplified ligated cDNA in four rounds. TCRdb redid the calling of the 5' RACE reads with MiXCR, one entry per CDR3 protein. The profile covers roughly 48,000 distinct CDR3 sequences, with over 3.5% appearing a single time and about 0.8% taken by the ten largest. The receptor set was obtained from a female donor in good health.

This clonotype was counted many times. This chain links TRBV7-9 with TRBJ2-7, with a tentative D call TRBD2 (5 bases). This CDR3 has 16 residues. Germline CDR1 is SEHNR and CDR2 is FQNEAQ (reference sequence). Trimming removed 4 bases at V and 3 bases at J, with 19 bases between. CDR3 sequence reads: CASSSSHGITLYEQYF. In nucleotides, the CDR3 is TGTGCCAGCAGCTCTTCACACGGGATAACCCTCTACGAGCAGTACTTC. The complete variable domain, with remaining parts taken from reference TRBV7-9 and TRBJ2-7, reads DTGVSQNPRHKITKRGQNVTFRCDPISEHNRLYWYRQTLGQGPEFLTYFQNEAQLEKSRLLSDRFSAERPKGSFSTLEIQRTEQGDSAMYLCASSSSHGITLYEQYFGPGTRLTVT.

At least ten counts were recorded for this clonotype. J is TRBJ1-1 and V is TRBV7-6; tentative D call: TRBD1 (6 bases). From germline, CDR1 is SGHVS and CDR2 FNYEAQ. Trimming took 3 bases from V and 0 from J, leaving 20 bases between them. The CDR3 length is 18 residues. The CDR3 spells CASSFKRTVGPMNTEAFF. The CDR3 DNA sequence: TGTGCCAGCAGCTTCAAACGGACAGTGGGCCCAATGAACACTGAAGCTTTCTTT.

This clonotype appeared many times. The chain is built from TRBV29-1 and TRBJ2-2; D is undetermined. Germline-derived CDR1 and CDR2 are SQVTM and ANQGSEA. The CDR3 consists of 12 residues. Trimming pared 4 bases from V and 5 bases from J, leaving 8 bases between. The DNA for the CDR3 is TGCAGCGTTGGAAGAAATACCGGGGAGCTGTTTTTT. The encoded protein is CSVGRNTGELFF.

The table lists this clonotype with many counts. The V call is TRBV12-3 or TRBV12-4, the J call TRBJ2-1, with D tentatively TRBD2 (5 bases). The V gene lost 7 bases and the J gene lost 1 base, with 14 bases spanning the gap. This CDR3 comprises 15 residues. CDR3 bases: TGTGCCAGCACCCACGAGGGTACGTCCTACAATGAGCAGTTCTTC. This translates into CASTHEGTSYNEQFF.

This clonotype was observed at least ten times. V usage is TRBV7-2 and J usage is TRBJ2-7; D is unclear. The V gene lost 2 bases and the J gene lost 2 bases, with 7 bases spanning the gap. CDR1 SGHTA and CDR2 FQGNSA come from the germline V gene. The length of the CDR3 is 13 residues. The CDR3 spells CASSLNQPYEQYF. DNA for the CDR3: TGTGCCAGCAGCTTAAATCAGCCCTACGAGCAGTACTTC.

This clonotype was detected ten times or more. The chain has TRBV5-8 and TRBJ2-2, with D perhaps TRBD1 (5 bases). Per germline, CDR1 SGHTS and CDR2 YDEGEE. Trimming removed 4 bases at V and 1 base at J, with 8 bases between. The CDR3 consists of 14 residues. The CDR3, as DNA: TGTGCCAGCAGCGGACAAATGAACACCGGGGAGCTGTTTTTT. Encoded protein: CASSGQMNTGELFF.

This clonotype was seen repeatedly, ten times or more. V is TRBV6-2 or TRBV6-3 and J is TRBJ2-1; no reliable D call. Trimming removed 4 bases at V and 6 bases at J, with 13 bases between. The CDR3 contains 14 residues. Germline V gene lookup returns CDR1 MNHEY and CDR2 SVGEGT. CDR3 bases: TGTGCCAGCAGTTCATTGGCGGCCATCAATGAGCAGTTCTTC. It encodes CASSSLAAINEQFF.

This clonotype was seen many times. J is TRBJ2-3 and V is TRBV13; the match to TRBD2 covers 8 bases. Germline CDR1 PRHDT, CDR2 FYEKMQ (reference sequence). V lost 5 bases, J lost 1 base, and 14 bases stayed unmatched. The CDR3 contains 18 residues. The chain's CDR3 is CASSRGTSKGGRTDTQYF. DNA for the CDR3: TGTGCCAGCAGCCGCGGGACTAGTAAAGGAGGGCGCACAGATACGCAGTATTTT.

In DNA form, the CDR3 reads TGCGCCAGCAGCCAAGAATGGAACTCTGGAAACACCATATATTTT. This encodes CASSQEWNSGNTIYF. The chain employs TRBV4-1 and TRBJ1-3; D is uncertain. Germline V gene lookup returns CDR1 MGHRA and CDR2 YSYEKL. Between the trimmed V and J ends, which lost 0 bases and 0 bases, there was a span of 6 bases. The CDR3 has 15 residues.

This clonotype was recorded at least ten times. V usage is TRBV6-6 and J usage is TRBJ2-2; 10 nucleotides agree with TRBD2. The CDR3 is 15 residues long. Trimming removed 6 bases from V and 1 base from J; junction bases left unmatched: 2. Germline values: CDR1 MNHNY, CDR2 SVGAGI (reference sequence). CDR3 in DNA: TGTGCCAGCAGGGCTAGCGGGAGGAACACCGGGGAGCTGTTTTTT. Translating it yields CASRASGRNTGELFF.

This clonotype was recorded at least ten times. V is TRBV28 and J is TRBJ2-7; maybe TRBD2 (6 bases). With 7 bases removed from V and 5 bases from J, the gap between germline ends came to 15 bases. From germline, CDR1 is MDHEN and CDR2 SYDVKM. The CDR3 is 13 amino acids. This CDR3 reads CASNPRRVHEQYF. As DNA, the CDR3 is TGTGCCAGCAACCCGAGGAGGGTCCACGAGCAGTACTTC.

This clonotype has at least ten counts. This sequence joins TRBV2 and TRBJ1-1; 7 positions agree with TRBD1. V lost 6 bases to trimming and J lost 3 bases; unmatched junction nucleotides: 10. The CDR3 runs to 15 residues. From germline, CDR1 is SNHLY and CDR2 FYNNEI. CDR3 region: CASRKSPRGDTEAFF. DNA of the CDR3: TGTGCCAGCAGGAAGTCCCCCAGGGGGGACACTGAAGCTTTCTTT.

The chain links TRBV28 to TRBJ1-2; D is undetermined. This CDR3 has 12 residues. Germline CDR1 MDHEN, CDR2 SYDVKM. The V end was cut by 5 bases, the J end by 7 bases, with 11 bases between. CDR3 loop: CASSARLFGYTF. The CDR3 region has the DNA TGTGCCAGCAGTGCACGGTTGTTTGGCTACACCTTC.

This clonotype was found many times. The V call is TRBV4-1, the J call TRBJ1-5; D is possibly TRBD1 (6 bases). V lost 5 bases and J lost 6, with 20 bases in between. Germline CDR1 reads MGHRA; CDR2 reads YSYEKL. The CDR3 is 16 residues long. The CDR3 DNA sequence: TGCGCCAGCAGCTATACTTTCGAGGACAGATCTCAGCCCCAGCATTTT. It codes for CASSYTFEDRSQPQHF.

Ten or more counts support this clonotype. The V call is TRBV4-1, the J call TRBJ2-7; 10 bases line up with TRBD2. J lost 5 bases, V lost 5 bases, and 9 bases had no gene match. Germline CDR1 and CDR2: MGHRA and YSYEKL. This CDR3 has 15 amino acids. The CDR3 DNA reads TGCGCCAGCAGCTCGCCCGGGACTAGCGTGAACGAGCAGTACTTC. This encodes CASSSPGTSVNEQYF.

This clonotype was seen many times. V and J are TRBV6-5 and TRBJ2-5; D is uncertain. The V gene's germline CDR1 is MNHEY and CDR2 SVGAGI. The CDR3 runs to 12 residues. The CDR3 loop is CPPSIRQETQYF. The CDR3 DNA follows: TGTCCACCTTCAATAAGACAAGAGACCCAGTACTTC.

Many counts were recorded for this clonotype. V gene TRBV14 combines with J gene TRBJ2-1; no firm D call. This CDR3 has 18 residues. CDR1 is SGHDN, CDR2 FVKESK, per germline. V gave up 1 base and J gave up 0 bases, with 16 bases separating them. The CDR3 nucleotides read TGTGCCAGCAGCCAAGTCCAAAAGATTATGAGCTCCTACAATGAGCAGTTCTTC. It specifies CASSQVQKIMSSYNEQFF.

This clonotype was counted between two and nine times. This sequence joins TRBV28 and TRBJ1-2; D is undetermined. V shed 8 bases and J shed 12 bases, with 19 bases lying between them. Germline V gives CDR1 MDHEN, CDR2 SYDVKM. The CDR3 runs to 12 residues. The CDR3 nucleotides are TGTGCCAGCGTCGTCCCCGCGAGCGGCGACACCTTC. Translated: CASVVPASGDTF.

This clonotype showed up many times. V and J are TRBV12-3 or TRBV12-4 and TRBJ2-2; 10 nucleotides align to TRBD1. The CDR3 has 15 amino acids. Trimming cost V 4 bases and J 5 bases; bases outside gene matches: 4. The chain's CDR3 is CASSSWTGGTGELFF. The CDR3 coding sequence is TGTGCCAGCAGTTCCTGGACAGGGGGTACCGGGGAGCTGTTTTTT.

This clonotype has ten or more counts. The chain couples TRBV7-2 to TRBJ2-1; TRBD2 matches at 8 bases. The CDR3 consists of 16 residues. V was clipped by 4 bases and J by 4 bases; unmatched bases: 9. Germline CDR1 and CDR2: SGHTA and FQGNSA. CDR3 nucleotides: TGTGCCAGCAGCTCCACCGGGACTAGAACGTACAATGAGCAGTTCTTC. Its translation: CASSSTGTRTYNEQFF.

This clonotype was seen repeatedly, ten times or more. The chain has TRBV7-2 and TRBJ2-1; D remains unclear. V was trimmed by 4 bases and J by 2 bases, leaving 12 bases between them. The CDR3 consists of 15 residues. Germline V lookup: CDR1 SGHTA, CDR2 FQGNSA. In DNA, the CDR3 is TGTGCCAGCAGCTCAGCCCACCTTACCTACAATGAGCAGTTCTTC. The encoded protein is CASSSAHLTYNEQFF.

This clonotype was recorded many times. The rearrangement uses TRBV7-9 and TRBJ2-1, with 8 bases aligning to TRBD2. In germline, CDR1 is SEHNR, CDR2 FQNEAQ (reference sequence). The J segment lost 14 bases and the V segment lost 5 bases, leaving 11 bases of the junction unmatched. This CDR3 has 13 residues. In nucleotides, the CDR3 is TGTGCCAGCAGCCCCGGCAGGAGCGGGAGTAAGTTCTTC. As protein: CASSPGRSGSKFF. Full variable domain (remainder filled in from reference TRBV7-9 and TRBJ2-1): DTGVSQNPRHKITKRGQNVTFRCDPISEHNRLYWYRQTLGQGPEFLTYFQNEAQLEKSRLLSDRFSAERPKGSFSTLEIQRTEQGDSAMYLCASSPGRSGSKFFGPGTRLTVL.

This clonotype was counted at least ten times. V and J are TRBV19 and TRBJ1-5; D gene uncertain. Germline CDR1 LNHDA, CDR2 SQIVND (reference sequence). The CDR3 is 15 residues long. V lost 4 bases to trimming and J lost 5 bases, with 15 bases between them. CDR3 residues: CASSTVQASHQPQHF. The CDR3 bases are TGTGCCAGTAGTACGGTGCAGGCCAGTCATCAGCCCCAGCATTTT. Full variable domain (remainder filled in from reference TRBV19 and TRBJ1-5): DGGITQSPKYLFRKEGQNVTLSCEQNLNHDAMYWYRQDPGQGLRLIYYSQIVNDFQKGDIAEGYSVSREKKESFPLTVTSAQKNPTAFYLCASSTVQASHQPQHFGDGTRLSIL.

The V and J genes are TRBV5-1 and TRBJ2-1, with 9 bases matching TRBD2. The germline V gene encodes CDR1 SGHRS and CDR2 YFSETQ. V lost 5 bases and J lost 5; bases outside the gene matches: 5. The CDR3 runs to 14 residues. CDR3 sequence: CASRYRTSDNEQFF. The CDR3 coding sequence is TGCGCCAGCAGATATCGGACTAGCGACAATGAGCAGTTCTTC.

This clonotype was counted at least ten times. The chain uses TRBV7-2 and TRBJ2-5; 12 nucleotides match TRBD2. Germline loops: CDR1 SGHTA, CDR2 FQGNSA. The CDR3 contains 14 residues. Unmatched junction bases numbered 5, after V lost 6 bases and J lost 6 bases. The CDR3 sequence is CASSTSGRWKTQYF. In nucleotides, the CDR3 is TGTGCCAGCAGTACTAGCGGGAGGTGGAAGACCCAGTACTTC.

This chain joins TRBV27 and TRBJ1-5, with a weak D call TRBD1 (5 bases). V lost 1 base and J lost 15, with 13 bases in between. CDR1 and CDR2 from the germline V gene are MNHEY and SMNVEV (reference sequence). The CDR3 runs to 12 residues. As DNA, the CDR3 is TGTGCCAGCAGTTTATTCGGGACCCGAGGGCATTTT. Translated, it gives CASSLFGTRGHF.

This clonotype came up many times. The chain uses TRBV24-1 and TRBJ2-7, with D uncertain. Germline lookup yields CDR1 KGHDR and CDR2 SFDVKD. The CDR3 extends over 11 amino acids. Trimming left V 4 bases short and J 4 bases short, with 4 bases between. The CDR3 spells CATSEGYEQYF. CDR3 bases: TGTGCCACCAGTGAGGGTTACGAGCAGTACTTC.

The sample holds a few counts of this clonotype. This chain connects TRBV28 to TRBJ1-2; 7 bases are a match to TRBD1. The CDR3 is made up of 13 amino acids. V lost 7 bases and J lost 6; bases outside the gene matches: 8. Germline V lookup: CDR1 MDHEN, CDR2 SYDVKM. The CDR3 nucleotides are TGTGCCAGCACAGGGGGGGCAGGAGATGGCTACACCTTC. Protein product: CASTGGAGDGYTF.

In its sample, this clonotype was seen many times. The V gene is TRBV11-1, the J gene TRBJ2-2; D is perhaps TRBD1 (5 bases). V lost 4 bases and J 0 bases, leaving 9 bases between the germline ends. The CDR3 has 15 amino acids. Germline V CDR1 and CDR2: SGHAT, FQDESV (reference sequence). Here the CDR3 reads CASSYEGANTGELFF. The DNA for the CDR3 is TGTGCCAGCAGCTACGAAGGGGCGAACACCGGGGAGCTGTTTTTT.

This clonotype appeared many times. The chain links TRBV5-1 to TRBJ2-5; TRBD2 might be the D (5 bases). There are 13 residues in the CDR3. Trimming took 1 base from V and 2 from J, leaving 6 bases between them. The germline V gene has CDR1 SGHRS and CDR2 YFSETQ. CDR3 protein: CASSLSGQETQYF. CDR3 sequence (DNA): TGCGCCAGCAGCTTGTCGGGACAAGAGACCCAGTACTTC.